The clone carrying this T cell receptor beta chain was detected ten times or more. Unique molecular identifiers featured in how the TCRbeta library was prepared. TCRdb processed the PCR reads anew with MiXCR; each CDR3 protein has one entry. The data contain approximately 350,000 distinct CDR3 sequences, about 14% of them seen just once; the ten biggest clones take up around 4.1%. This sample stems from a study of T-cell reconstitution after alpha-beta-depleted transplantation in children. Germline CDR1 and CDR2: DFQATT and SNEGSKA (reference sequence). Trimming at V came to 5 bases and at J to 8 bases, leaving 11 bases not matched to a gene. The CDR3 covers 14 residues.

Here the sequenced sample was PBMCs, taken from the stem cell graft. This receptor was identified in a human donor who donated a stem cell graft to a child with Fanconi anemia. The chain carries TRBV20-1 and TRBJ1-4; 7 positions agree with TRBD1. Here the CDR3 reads CSAVQGQQAEKLFF. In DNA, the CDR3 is TGCAGTGCTGTACAGGGACAGCAGGCAGAAAAACTGTTTTTT.